This entry features one TCR beta chain sequence. The antigen remains unidentified. The data belong to a study of post-analysis software for immune sequencing data. Points from the study as a whole: Roughly five TRBV segments appeared more often in patients than in controls, and TRBV5-6, TRBV5-1 and TRBV20-1 were among these.

The V and J ends lost 0 bases and 15 bases, in that order; junction bases with no gene match: 15. Looked up from germline, CDR1 is MGHDK and CDR2 is SYGVNS. The CDR3 has 16 amino acids. Unique molecular identifiers had been added to the TCR beta cDNA libraries. T cells numbering roughly 0.85 to 11 million gave rise to about 490,000 cDNA molecules. TCRdb independently ran MiXCR on the PCR reads; one entry per CDR3 protein. This sample has 650,000 to 900,000 distinct CDR3 sequences, with 40% to 55% found just once. This chain links TRBV25-1 with TRBJ2-1; 9 positions match TRBD1. Sequences were obtained from blood. The origin of this receptor is a girl under 18 with multiple sclerosis. The CDR3 spells CASSEYRRTGAKRSFF. CDR3 DNA sequence: TGTGCCAGCAGTGAATATCGGCGGACAGGGGCTAAGCGGTCGTTCTTC. Looking up the rest from reference TRBV25-1 and TRBJ2-1 gives the full variable domain: EADIYQTPRYLVIGTGKKITLECSQTMGHDKMYWYQQDPGMELHLIHYSYGVNSTEKGDLSSESTVSRIRTEHFPLTLESARPSHTSQYLCASSEYRRTGAKRSFFGPGTRLTVL.